The next 32 T cell receptor beta chains were all read from a single sample in a study of blood T cell repertoires in COVID-19. Using immunoSEQ multiplex PCR, the repertoire was profiled, and TCRdb retains in-frame clones only, with some absent. The data contain approximately 210,000 clones, around 80% of them seen just once; the ten biggest clones take up roughly 7.6%. The sample taken for sequencing was peripheral blood. These receptors originate from a woman of 80 years or more with COVID-19, enrolled during active disease.

This clone was observed once. The chain employs TRBV3-1 (or the pseudogene TRBV3-2) and TRBJ1-1; D is possibly TRBD1 (5 bases). Trimming stripped 6 bases from V and 0 bases from J, with 11 bases between. This CDR3 comprises 14 residues. CDR1 and CDR2 from the germline V gene are LGHDT and YNNKEL (reference sequence). In DNA form, the CDR3 reads TGTGCCAGCAGGGACGACAGCGTGAACACTGAAGCTTTCTTT. Amino acids: CASRDDSVNTEAFF.

The gene calls are TRBV6-5 and TRBJ2-3; unclear D gene. The CDR3 is made up of 14 amino acids. Trimming cost V 0 bases and J 7 bases, with 11 bases left between them. Germline CDR1 and CDR2: MNHEY and SVGAGI. Here the CDR3 reads CASSYSPGKNTQYF. In DNA form, the CDR3 reads TGTGCCAGCAGTTACTCTCCAGGAAAGAATACGCAGTATTTT.

The J gene is TRBJ1-5, the V gene TRBV15; no firm D call. CDR3 length equals 14 residues. The V end lost 0 bases, the J end lost 6 bases, and 9 bases lay between the germline ends. Germline V lookup: CDR1 LNHNV, CDR2 YYDKDF (reference sequence). The CDR3 bases are TGTGCCACCAGCAGAGATCGGGTAGCTCAGCCCCAGCATTTT. This gives the protein CATSRDRVAQPQHF.

The chain links TRBV2 to TRBJ2-3; TRBD2 agrees at 10 bases. V lost 4 bases, J lost 4 bases, and 2 bases stayed unmatched. Germline V gives CDR1 SNHLY, CDR2 FYNNEI. The CDR3 is made up of 14 amino acids. The CDR3 region is CASSVAGGSDTQYF. CDR3 nucleotides: TGTGCCAGCAGTGTAGCGGGAGGCTCAGATACGCAGTATTTT.

The chain couples TRBV2 to TRBJ2-5, with 7 bases that match TRBD2. CDR1 and CDR2 from the germline V gene are SNHLY and FYNNEI. The CDR3 is made up of 13 amino acids. Trimming at V came to 8 bases and at J to 2 bases, leaving 5 bases not matched to a gene. The DNA of the CDR3 is TGTGCCAGCCGGAGGGGACTACAAGAGACCCAGTACTTC. Its protein is CASRRGLQETQYF.

The chain is built from TRBV2 and TRBJ2-1; 15 nucleotides agree with TRBD2. Unmatched junction bases numbered 2, after V lost 6 bases and J lost 8 bases. The CDR3 has 14 residues. Germline-derived CDR1 and CDR2 are SNHLY and FYNNEI. The CDR3 is CASRGLAGGYEQFF. The CDR3, as DNA: TGTGCCAGCAGGGGACTAGCGGGAGGATATGAGCAGTTCTTC.

The rearrangement links TRBV28 to TRBJ2-7; D uncertain. Germline CDR1 is MDHEN and CDR2 is SYDVKM. This CDR3 has 12 amino acids. The ends were cut back, 6 bases at V and 0 bases at J, with 6 bases in the middle. In DNA, the CDR3 is TGTGCCAGCAGCCAACTCTCCTACGAGCAGTACTTC. Translating gives CASSQLSYEQYF.

Of note for this clone: At the DNA level, this CDR3 is encoded by other sequences in the same sample as well. The V call is TRBV3-1 (or the pseudogene TRBV3-2), the J call TRBJ1-3; no clear D. Per the germline V gene, CDR1 is LGHDT and CDR2 is YNNKEL (reference sequence). The ends were cut back, 0 bases at V and 0 bases at J, with 6 bases in the middle. The CDR3 covers 15 residues. The CDR3 sequence is CASSQDASSGNTIYF. In DNA form, the CDR3 reads TGTGCCAGCAGCCAAGATGCCAGCTCTGGAAACACCATATATTTT.

The V gene is TRBV4-1, the J gene TRBJ2-1, with D possibly matching TRBD2 (6 bases). Germline CDR1 is MGHRA and CDR2 is YSYEKL. V lost 0 bases and J lost 0, with 15 bases in between. The CDR3 has 18 amino acids. The CDR3 coding sequence is TGCGCCAGCAGCCAAGATTTTAGCGGCACAAGCTCCTACAATGAGCAGTTCTTC. Amino acids: CASSQDFSGTSSYNEQFF.

The CDR3 region is CASSEGAGGTGELFF. CDR3 bases: TGTGCCAGCAGTGAAGGAGCGGGGGGTACCGGGGAGCTGTTTTTT. The chain uses TRBV2 and TRBJ2-2, with 9 bases fitting TRBD2. The V and J ends lost 1 base and 5 bases, in that order; junction bases with no gene match: 2. This CDR3 region has 15 residues. Germline assignment: CDR1 SNHLY and CDR2 FYNNEI.

This chain links TRBV7-9 with TRBJ2-3; no reliable D call. The CDR3 extends over 15 amino acids. Trimming pared 1 base from V and 0 bases from J, leaving 8 bases between. Germline V gene sequence: CDR1 SEHNR, CDR2 FQNEAQ (reference sequence). Written as DNA, the CDR3 is TGTGCCAGCAGCTTAGGGCAGGCTAGCACAGATACGCAGTATTTT. It is translated as CASSLGQASTDTQYF.

This rearrangement joins TRBV18 to TRBJ1-5; 7 bases line up with TRBD1. Germline V gene sequence: CDR1 KGHSH, CDR2 LQKENI. The V and J ends lost 4 bases and 7 bases, in that order; junction bases with no gene match: 7. The CDR3 extends over 14 amino acids. CDR3 coding DNA: TGTGCCAGCTCACAGCTGACAGGGAGGCAGCCCCAGCATTTT. Translation gives CASSQLTGRQPQHF. Variable domain in full (rest from reference TRBV18 and TRBJ1-5): NAGVMQNPRHLVRRRGQEARLRCSPMKGHSHVYWYRQLPEEGLKFMVYLQKENIIDESGMPKERFSAEFPKEGPSILRIQQVVRGDSAAYFCASSQLTGRQPQHFGDGTRLSIL.

The rearrangement uses TRBV5-1 and TRBJ2-1; 10 positions agree with TRBD1. V shed 5 bases, J shed 0 bases, and the junction held 5 bases outside the gene matches. CDR1 SGHRS and CDR2 YFSETQ come from the germline V gene. The CDR3 spans 16 residues. The CDR3: CASRSGTGASYNEQFF. The CDR3 DNA sequence: TGCGCCAGCAGATCCGGGACAGGGGCCTCCTACAATGAGCAGTTCTTC.

In DNA form, the CDR3 reads TGTGCCAGCAGCTCGAACAGGGATGGCTACACCTTC. Its translation is CASSSNRDGYTF. This rearrangement joins TRBV7-9 to TRBJ1-2, with D tentatively TRBD1 (6 bases). Trimming left V 4 bases short and J 6 bases short, with 9 bases between. The CDR3 has 12 amino acids. Germline lookup yields CDR1 SEHNR and CDR2 FQNEAQ (reference sequence). Drawing the rest from reference TRBV7-9 and TRBJ1-2, the complete variable domain is DTGVSQNPRHKITKRGQNVTFRCDPISEHNRLYWYRQTLGQGPEFLTYFQNEAQLEKSRLLSDRFSAERPKGSFSTLEIQRTEQGDSAMYLCASSSNRDGYTFGSGTRLTVV.

V is TRBV11-2 and J is TRBJ2-2; 10 bases are a match to TRBD2. CDR3 length equals 18 residues. The V and J ends lost 4 bases and 7 bases, in that order; junction bases with no gene match: 15. Germline CDR1 and CDR2: SGHAT and FQNNGV. The CDR3 here is CASSSKLRSSGGIGELFF. The CDR3 bases are TGTGCCAGCAGCTCCAAACTTAGGAGTAGCGGGGGGATCGGGGAGCTGTTTTTT.

This chain's CDR3 is CATSDTRTGIDEQYF. CDR3 DNA sequence: TGTGCCACCAGTGATACCCGGACAGGGATCGACGAGCAGTACTTC. V gene TRBV24-1 combines with J gene TRBJ2-7, with 8 bases aligning to TRBD1. With V trimmed by 3 bases and J by 5 bases, 8 bases remained unmatched. The CDR3 length is 15 residues. In germline, CDR1 is KGHDR, CDR2 SFDVKD.

The rearrangement joins TRBV28 to TRBJ1-5, with 7 bases that match TRBD1. The CDR3 sequence is 14 residues long. The junction had 8 bases not matched to a gene; V was cut back by 8 bases and J by 4 bases. Germline lookup yields CDR1 MDHEN and CDR2 SYDVKM. The CDR3 DNA reads as TGTGCCAGCCGGGCCGGGACAGCTAATCAGCCCCAGCATTTT. It codes for CASRAGTANQPQHF.

This chain connects TRBV18 to TRBJ2-5; 10 nucleotides match TRBD2. Trimming took 3 bases from V and 5 from J; bases not matched to a gene: 9. CDR1 and CDR2 from the germline V gene are KGHSH and LQKENI. The CDR3 is 16 residues long. The CDR3 DNA reads TGTGCCAGCTCACCCCCAGGGGCTAGCGGGAGCGAGACCCAGTACTTC. Protein sequence: CASSPPGASGSETQYF.

V and J are TRBV27 and TRBJ2-7, with TRBD1 matching 7 bases. The CDR3 consists of 15 residues. The germline V gene has CDR1 MNHEY and CDR2 SMNVEV (reference sequence). Unmatched junction bases numbered 8, after V lost 6 bases and J lost 0 bases. CDR3 sequence reads: CASRSGTEPSYEQYF. The CDR3 coding sequence is TGTGCCAGCAGGTCCGGGACAGAGCCCTCCTACGAGCAGTACTTC.

This chain joins TRBV7-3 and TRBJ1-6, with D tentatively TRBD1 (5 bases). The CDR3 sequence is 16 residues long. Per germline, CDR1 SGHTA and CDR2 FQGTGA. Trimming pared 4 bases from V and 5 bases from J, leaving 15 bases between. CDR3 sequence (DNA): TGTGCCAGCAGCTCCCGCTCATTGACAGATAATTCACCCCTCCACTTT. This encodes CASSSRSLTDNSPLHF. Filled out from reference TRBV7-3 and TRBJ1-6, the complete variable domain reads GAGVSQTPSNKVTEKGKYVELRCDPISGHTALYWYRQSLGQGPEFLIYFQGTGAADDSGLPNDRFFAVRPEGSVSTLKIQRTERGDSAVYLCASSSRSLTDNSPLHFGNGTRLTVT.

The chain combines TRBV19 with TRBJ2-1, with TRBD2 identical over 8 bases. CDR1 LNHDA and CDR2 SQIVND come from the germline V gene (reference sequence). The CDR3 is made up of 14 amino acids. The V gene end was trimmed by 3 bases and the J gene end by 8 bases; junction bases not matched to a gene: 6. The CDR3 loop is CASSIAGGGDEQFF. CDR3 in DNA: TGTGCCAGTAGTATTGCGGGGGGCGGGGATGAGCAGTTCTTC. Based on the CDR3 plus reference TRBV19 and TRBJ2-1, the full variable domain is DGGITQSPKYLFRKEGQNVTLSCEQNLNHDAMYWYRQDPGQGLRLIYYSQIVNDFQKGDIAEGYSVSREKKESFPLTVTSAQKNPTAFYLCASSIAGGGDEQFFGPGTRLTVL.

The rearrangement uses TRBV5-6 and TRBJ1-4; 9 nucleotides match TRBD1. From germline, CDR1 is SGHDT and CDR2 YYEEEE. The CDR3 sequence is 15 residues long. J lost 5 bases, V lost 0 bases, and 2 bases had no gene match. DNA of the CDR3: TGTGCCAGCAGCTTGGACAGGGGGCAAAATGAAAAACTGTTTTTT. It translates to CASSLDRGQNEKLFF.

The chain couples TRBV4-2 to TRBJ1-2; D might be TRBD1 (5 bases). CDR3 length: 17 residues. The ends were cut back, 1 base at V and 6 bases at J, with 21 bases in the middle. The germline V gene has CDR1 LGHNA and CDR2 YNFKEQ. The CDR3 DNA follows: TGTGCCAGCAGCCAAGGGGACTCCCGGGGGAGGATGCATGGCTACACCTTC. It codes for CASSQGDSRGRMHGYTF.

The chain couples TRBV27 to TRBJ1-6; D is ambiguous. Germline V gene sequence: CDR1 MNHEY, CDR2 SMNVEV (reference sequence). The CDR3 covers 13 residues. V was pared by 3 bases and J by 7 bases, with 7 bases between. The CDR3 region has the DNA TGTGCCAGCAGTTTTTCGGAGAATTCACCCCTCCACTTT. Translation gives CASSFSENSPLHF.

DNA for the CDR3: TGTGCCAGCAGATCCCGGAGACAGCCCTACAATGAGCAGTTCTTC. Encoded protein: CASRSRRQPYNEQFF. The chain combines TRBV27 with TRBJ2-1; tentative D call: TRBD1 (5 bases). The CDR3 totals 15 residues. Germline values: CDR1 MNHEY, CDR2 SMNVEV (reference sequence). Trimming left V 6 bases short and J 2 bases short, with 14 bases between.

The chain couples TRBV19 to TRBJ1-2, with a tentative D call TRBD1 (6 bases). Between the trimmed V and J ends, which lost 3 bases and 2 bases, there was a span of 13 bases. The CDR3 has 15 residues. Germline V gene data show CDR1 as LNHDA and CDR2 as SQIVND (reference sequence). The DNA for the CDR3 is TGTGCCAGTAGTATTTCCGGGACACTGAACTATGGCTACACCTTC. The encoded protein is CASSISGTLNYGYTF.

In this sample, this clone turned up once. The chain combines TRBV6-6 with TRBJ1-5, with TRBD1 matching 8 bases. J was trimmed by 4 bases and V by 6 bases; bases with no gene match: 2. Germline lookup yields CDR1 MNHNY and CDR2 SVGAGI (reference sequence). The CDR3 runs 13 residues. CDR3 sequence: CASSRQGNQPQHF. CDR3 sequence (DNA): TGTGCCAGCAGCCGACAGGGGAATCAGCCCCAGCATTTT.

The chain links TRBV19 to TRBJ1-4; D might be TRBD1 (5 bases). The germline V and J ends were trimmed by 5 bases and 8 bases, with 18 bases remaining between them. Looked up from germline, CDR1 is LNHDA and CDR2 is SQIVND (reference sequence). The CDR3 length is 15 residues. The CDR3, as DNA: TGTGCCAGTAGTTCAACGTATGTTCAGGGCGAAAAACTGTTTTTT. Translated: CASSSTYVQGEKLFF.

The chain carries TRBV19 and TRBJ2-1, with D perhaps matching TRBD2 (6 bases). The germline V and J ends were trimmed by 7 bases and 9 bases, with 16 bases remaining between them. The germline CDR1 and CDR2 sequences are LNHDA and SQIVND (reference sequence). CDR3 size: 13 residues. DNA for the CDR3: TGTGCCAGTACCCGGGGTTTGGAGGGTGAGCAGTTCTTC. It codes for CASTRGLEGEQFF.

The gene calls are TRBV19 and TRBJ1-1, with D perhaps matching TRBD1 (5 bases). The length of the CDR3 is 12 residues. Germline CDR1 and CDR2: LNHDA and SQIVND (reference sequence). The V end was cut by 8 bases, the J end by 1 base, with 8 bases between. CDR3 sequence: CASGHQNTEAFF. CDR3 coding DNA: TGTGCCAGTGGACATCAGAACACTGAAGCTTTCTTT. Variable domain in full (rest from reference TRBV19 and TRBJ1-1): DGGITQSPKYLFRKEGQNVTLSCEQNLNHDAMYWYRQDPGQGLRLIYYSQIVNDFQKGDIAEGYSVSREKKESFPLTVTSAQKNPTAFYLCASGHQNTEAFFGQGTRLTVV.

V gene TRBV28 combines with J gene TRBJ2-7; TRBD2 aligns across 8 bases. CDR3 length: 13 amino acids. V lost 6 bases, J lost 6 bases, and 7 bases stayed unmatched. Germline loops: CDR1 MDHEN, CDR2 SYDVKM. The CDR3, as DNA: TGTGCCAGCAGCACTAGCGGTCTTGGCGAGCAGTACTTC. Translation gives CASSTSGLGEQYF.

The chain is built from TRBV13 and TRBJ2-2; 10 nucleotides match TRBD1. CDR1 is PRHDT, CDR2 FYEKMQ, per germline (reference sequence). V gave up 8 bases and J gave up 5 bases; unmatched junction bases: 11. This CDR3 has 16 amino acids. CDR3 residues: CASGDRGTGVTGELFF. The CDR3 coding sequence is TGTGCCAGCGGGGACCGTGGGACAGGGGTTACCGGGGAGCTGTTTTTT.